Shown below are 30 T cell receptor beta chains from a single sample sequenced in a study of blood T cell repertoires in COVID-19. The repertoire was sequenced with immunoSEQ multiplex PCR; TCRdb's copy has only in-frame clones and lacks some. The table includes 5,500 to 7,500 clones, around 90% detected once. The source material was peripheral blood. Every receptor here comes from a human donor in a cohort sampled during active COVID-19.

This chain links TRBV5-4 with TRBJ2-1, with 8 bases lining up with TRBD2. The J segment lost 9 bases and the V segment lost 5 bases, leaving 7 bases of the junction unmatched. Germline V gene data show CDR1 as SGHNT and CDR2 as YYREEE (reference sequence). CDR3 length: 13 residues. The CDR3 loop is CASRSGLAGEQFF. The CDR3 DNA sequence: TGTGCCAGCAGATCAGGACTAGCAGGTGAGCAGTTCTTC.

The chain carries TRBV4-3 and TRBJ1-4; no firm D call. Germline assignment: CDR1 LGHNA and CDR2 YSLEER. The CDR3 has 15 residues. V was trimmed by 3 bases and J by 4 bases, leaving 12 bases between them. The CDR3 here is CASSQGTGNNEKLFF. The DNA for the CDR3 is TGCGCCAGCAGCCAGGGCACCGGGAATAATGAAAAACTGTTTTTT.

This clone came up a few times. This chain connects TRBV2 to TRBJ2-2; no clear D gene. The V end was cut by 1 base, the J end by 6 bases, with 6 bases between. Germline V lookup: CDR1 SNHLY, CDR2 FYNNEI. The CDR3 is 13 amino acids. The CDR3 is CASSEESSGELFF. CDR3 nucleotide sequence: TGTGCCAGCAGTGAAGAGAGTTCCGGGGAGCTGTTTTTT.

The rearrangement links TRBV10-1 to TRBJ2-5; possibly TRBD1 for D (7 bases). The CDR3 loop spans 18 amino acids. Germline V gene lookup returns CDR1 WNHNN and CDR2 SYGVQD (reference sequence). The V end lost 6 bases, the J end lost 2 bases, and 25 bases lay between the germline ends. CDR3 nucleotides: TGCGCCAGCAGGAGGAGGGAACCGGGACAGAGTTTTCAAGAGACCCAGTACTTC. Translation: CASRRREPGQSFQETQYF.

The chain has TRBV5-6 and TRBJ2-2; possibly TRBD1 for D (5 bases). CDR1 is SGHDT and CDR2 is YYEEEE in the germline V gene. The CDR3 contains 13 residues. With 5 bases removed from V and 4 bases from J, the gap between germline ends came to 9 bases. Here the CDR3 DNA reads TGTGCCAGCAGGTCCCAGGGCACCGGGGAGCTGTTTTTT. Encoded protein: CASRSQGTGELFF.

The chain uses TRBV6-5 and TRBJ2-7, with D possibly TRBD2 on 7 matching bases. V lost 2 bases to trimming and J lost 2 bases, with 10 bases between them. There are 14 residues in the CDR3. In germline, CDR1 is MNHEY, CDR2 SVGAGI. The CDR3 reads CASSYGEGAYEQYF. CDR3 coding DNA: TGTGCCAGCAGTTACGGGGAGGGGGCCTACGAGCAGTACTTC.

V gene TRBV3-1 (or the pseudogene TRBV3-2) combines with J gene TRBJ2-7, with D perhaps TRBD1 (5 bases). Germline CDR1 and CDR2: LGHDT and YNNKEL (reference sequence). Trimming cost V 4 bases and J 1 base, with 8 bases left between them. The CDR3 spans 13 residues. CDR3 residues: CASSPQGSYEQYF. The CDR3 DNA reads as TGTGCCAGCAGCCCCCAGGGATCCTACGAGCAGTACTTC.

The V gene is TRBV6-2 or TRBV6-3, the J gene TRBJ2-1; 8 nucleotides match TRBD1. The CDR3 is made up of 14 amino acids. Germline assignment: CDR1 MNHEY and CDR2 SVGEGT. Germline trimming cut 6 bases from V and 6 bases from J; bases unmatched to any gene: 7. CDR3 sequence (DNA): TGTGCCAGCAGCCGACGACAGGGGCTCAATGAGCAGTTCTTC. This encodes CASSRRQGLNEQFF.

The V call is TRBV30, the J call TRBJ1-6, with D possibly TRBD1 on 5 matching bases. Deletions cut 5 bases from V and 6 bases from J, with 17 bases between. Germline V gives CDR1 GTSNPN, CDR2 SVGIG (reference sequence). This CDR3 is 15 amino acids long. CDR3 nucleotides: TGTGCCTGGGGGTTCGGAGGGGCCCTTAATTCACCCCTCCACTTT. It is translated as CAWGFGGALNSPLHF.

This chain connects TRBV27 to TRBJ1-1; possibly TRBD1 for D (5 bases). The CDR3 sequence is 15 residues long. Trimming left V 4 bases short and J 0 bases short, with 12 bases between. Germline V gene sequence: CDR1 MNHEY, CDR2 SMNVEV (reference sequence). CDR3 nucleotide sequence: TGTGCCAGCAGTTGGGGGACTACCATGAACACTGAAGCTTTCTTT. It translates to CASSWGTTMNTEAFF.

The chain joins TRBV6-5 to TRBJ2-7; 8 positions agree with TRBD1. The CDR3 is made up of 16 amino acids. CDR1 is MNHEY, CDR2 SVGAGI, per germline. The junction had 10 bases not matched to a gene; V was cut back by 0 bases and J by 6 bases. This CDR3 reads CASSYSSSGQGAEQYF. The CDR3 nucleotides are TGTGCCAGCAGTTACTCGAGTAGCGGACAGGGAGCCGAGCAGTACTTC.

V gene TRBV4-3 combines with J gene TRBJ1-1; maybe TRBD1 (6 bases). With 0 bases removed from V and 5 bases from J, the gap between germline ends came to 13 bases. The CDR3 consists of 15 residues. Germline V CDR1 and CDR2: LGHNA, YSLEER. The CDR3 here is CASSQDRGGPTEAFF. Here the CDR3 DNA reads TGCGCCAGCAGCCAAGACAGGGGAGGGCCGACTGAAGCTTTCTTT.

The chain employs TRBV3-1 (or the pseudogene TRBV3-2) and TRBJ2-7; a possible D gene is TRBD1 (6 bases). The V and J ends lost 0 bases and 8 bases respectively, with 14 bases between them. CDR1 and CDR2 from the germline V gene are LGHDT and YNNKEL (reference sequence). This CDR3 is built from 14 residues. The DNA for the CDR3 is TGTGCCAGCAGCCAAGACTTAGACAGGACCCAGCAGTACTTC. Amino acid sequence: CASSQDLDRTQQYF.

The chain joins TRBV10-3 to TRBJ1-2; D uncertain. The CDR3 consists of 15 residues. Trimming took off 4 bases at V and 1 base at J, with 13 bases between the two ends. Germline CDR1 and CDR2: ENHRY and SYGVKD. This CDR3 is CAISGSASFNYGYTF. The CDR3 DNA sequence: TGTGCCATCAGTGGAAGCGCCAGCTTTAACTATGGCTACACCTTC.

In its sample, this clone was seen once. The rearrangement joins TRBV5-1 to TRBJ2-2, with 8 positions matching TRBD2. The CDR3 runs to 16 residues. CDR1 is SGHRS, CDR2 YFSETQ, per germline. Trimming took 0 bases from V and 4 from J; bases not matched to a gene: 5. CDR3 residues: CASSLGSGVATGELFF. The CDR3 DNA is TGCGCCAGCAGCTTGGGTAGCGGGGTAGCCACCGGGGAGCTGTTTTTT. Full variable domain (outside the CDR3, taken from reference TRBV5-1 and TRBJ2-2): KAGVTQTPRYLIKTRGQQVTLSCSPISGHRSVSWYQQTPGQGLQFLFEYFSETQRNKGNFPGRFSGRQFSNSRSEMNVSTLELGDSALYLCASSLGSGVATGELFFGEGSRLTVL.

V and J are TRBV11-3 and TRBJ2-3; TRBD1 aligns across 10 bases. Germline V gene data show CDR1 as SGHNT and CDR2 as YENEEA. Trimming cost V 5 bases and J 6 bases; bases outside gene matches: 5. The CDR3 totals 14 residues. CDR3 sequence reads: CASSIGQGEDTQYF. In DNA form, the CDR3 reads TGTGCCAGCAGCATCGGACAGGGGGAGGATACGCAGTATTTT. The entire variable domain, with the rest obtained from reference TRBV11-3 and TRBJ2-3, is as follows: EAGVVQSPRYKIIEKKQPVAFWCNPISGHNTLYWYLQNLGQGPELLIRYENEEAVDDSQLPKDRFSAERLKGVDSTLKIQPAELGDSAVYLCASSIGQGEDTQYFGPGTRLTVL.

V and J are TRBV5-1 and TRBJ2-7; perhaps TRBD2 as D (5 bases). This CDR3 region has 12 residues. Germline V lookup: CDR1 SGHRS, CDR2 YFSETQ. Between the trimmed V and J ends, which lost 3 bases and 5 bases, there was a span of 9 bases. The CDR3 region is CASSSVRDEQYF. The DNA for the CDR3 is TGCGCCAGCAGCTCCGTGAGGGACGAGCAGTACTTC.

This clone was observed a handful of times. This chain links TRBV30 with TRBJ2-7; 7 bases line up with TRBD2. V shed 0 bases and J 2 bases; nucleotides not matched to a gene: 10. This CDR3 region has 16 residues. CDR1 and CDR2 from the germline V gene are GTSNPN and SVGIG (reference sequence). This CDR3 is CAWSVRIAGGTYEQYF. CDR3 nucleotide sequence: TGTGCCTGGAGTGTCAGGATAGCGGGTGGAACCTACGAGCAGTACTTC.

This clone has more than one count but fewer than ten. The chain is built from TRBV6-4 and TRBJ1-5; D gene ambiguous. CDR1 is MRHNA and CDR2 is SNTAGT in the germline V gene. This CDR3 spans 14 amino acids. V lost 3 bases and J lost 0, with 6 bases in between. CDR3 residues: CASSEAYSNQPQHF. Here the CDR3 DNA reads TGTGCCAGCAGTGAGGCATATAGCAATCAGCCCCAGCATTTT.

The gene calls are TRBV5-6 and TRBJ1-1; no clear D gene. The V end was cut by 1 base, the J end by 3 bases, with 10 bases between. From germline, CDR1 is SGHDT and CDR2 YYEEEE. This CDR3 is built from 14 residues. The chain's CDR3 is CASSLPGIDTEAFF. CDR3 bases: TGTGCCAGCAGCTTGCCGGGTATCGACACTGAAGCTTTCTTT.

CDR3 residues: CASSPTLIGTSVYNEQFF. The CDR3 DNA is TGTGCCAGCAGCCCTACACTAATCGGGACTAGCGTCTACAATGAGCAGTTCTTC. The chain joins TRBV7-3 to TRBJ2-1, with 10 bases lining up with TRBD2. Trimming took 5 bases from V and 3 from J; bases not matched to a gene: 13. Germline loops: CDR1 SGHTA, CDR2 FQGTGA. This CDR3 region has 18 residues.

V gene TRBV5-1 combines with J gene TRBJ2-1, with 12 bases aligning to TRBD2. The CDR3 loop spans 16 amino acids. Germline CDR1 and CDR2: SGHRS and YFSETQ. V was pared by 0 bases and J by 6 bases, with 4 bases of the junction left unmatched. The CDR3 nucleotides read TGCGCCAGCAGCTTGGAAACTAGCGGGGGGCTCAATGAGCAGTTCTTC. This sequence encodes CASSLETSGGLNEQFF. The full variable domain, completed using reference TRBV5-1 and TRBJ2-1, is KAGVTQTPRYLIKTRGQQVTLSCSPISGHRSVSWYQQTPGQGLQFLFEYFSETQRNKGNFPGRFSGRQFSNSRSEMNVSTLELGDSALYLCASSLETSGGLNEQFFGPGTRLTVL.

The V and J genes are TRBV19 and TRBJ1-3; no clear D. Trimming shortened V by 7 bases and J by 1 base, and 17 bases separated the two germline ends. CDR3 length equals 16 residues. Germline-derived CDR1 and CDR2 are LNHDA and SQIVND (reference sequence). CDR3 residues: CASITPAGLSGNTIYF. DNA for the CDR3: TGTGCCAGTATCACCCCGGCAGGCTTGTCTGGAAACACCATATATTTT.

The chain joins TRBV10-3 to TRBJ1-6; 8 positions agree with TRBD1. The CDR3 consists of 14 residues. CDR1 is ENHRY, CDR2 SYGVKD, per germline. V lost 3 bases to trimming and J lost 6 bases; unmatched junction nucleotides: 1. CDR3 sequence reads: CAISEGTGNSPLHF. In DNA, the CDR3 is TGTGCCATCAGTGAAGGGACAGGTAATTCACCCCTCCACTTT.

The chain employs TRBV5-1 and TRBJ2-6, with 8 bases identical to TRBD1. CDR1 and CDR2 (germline): SGHRS, YFSETQ. The CDR3 contains 16 residues. V was clipped by 4 bases and J by 0 bases; unmatched bases: 3. CDR3 coding DNA: TGCGCCAGCAGCGGGGACAGGTTCTCTGGGGCCAACGTCCTGACTTTC. Protein: CASSGDRFSGANVLTF.

The chain employs TRBV19 and TRBJ2-7; possibly TRBD2 for D (6 bases). V gave up 5 bases and J gave up 4 bases, with 18 bases separating them. Germline CDR1 and CDR2: LNHDA and SQIVND (reference sequence). CDR3 length: 15 amino acids. The CDR3 DNA reads TGTGCCAGTAGTTCACTCTCTAGCGAGATTTACGAGCAGTACTTC. Translating it yields CASSSLSSEIYEQYF.

The V and J genes are TRBV4-3 and TRBJ2-7; 8 bases are shared with TRBD2. Trimming cost V 1 base and J 0 bases; bases outside gene matches: 2. Germline loops: CDR1 LGHNA, CDR2 YSLEER. The CDR3 runs to 15 residues. CDR3 in amino acids: CASSQAREGSYEQYF. The DNA for the CDR3 is TGCGCCAGCAGCCAAGCACGGGAGGGCTCCTACGAGCAGTACTTC.

The chain combines TRBV3-1 (or the pseudogene TRBV3-2) with TRBJ1-4; D ambiguous. Trimming removed 0 bases at V and 11 bases at J, with 13 bases between. CDR1 is LGHDT and CDR2 is YNNKEL in the germline V gene (reference sequence). CDR3 length: 14 residues. The CDR3: CASSQDNLERKLFF. The CDR3 nucleotides read TGTGCCAGCAGCCAAGATAATTTGGAGAGGAAACTGTTTTTT.

The rearrangement uses TRBV7-9 and TRBJ1-5; no clear D. Trimming left V 2 bases short and J 2 bases short, with 7 bases between. Per germline, CDR1 SEHNR and CDR2 FQNEAQ (reference sequence). CDR3 size: 14 residues. The CDR3 coding sequence is TGTGCCAGCAGCTTATCCTCTGGCAATCAGCCCCAGCATTTT. Encoded protein: CASSLSSGNQPQHF.

The CDR3 coding sequence is TGTGCCAGCAGTCCTCGGGGGGCGGGGACAGATACGCAGTATTTT. Protein sequence: CASSPRGAGTDTQYF. V usage is TRBV27 and J usage is TRBJ2-3; D is perhaps TRBD2 (7 bases). V was cut by 5 bases and J by 3 bases, with 15 bases left in between. Germline V gives CDR1 MNHEY, CDR2 SMNVEV (reference sequence). CDR3 length: 15 residues.